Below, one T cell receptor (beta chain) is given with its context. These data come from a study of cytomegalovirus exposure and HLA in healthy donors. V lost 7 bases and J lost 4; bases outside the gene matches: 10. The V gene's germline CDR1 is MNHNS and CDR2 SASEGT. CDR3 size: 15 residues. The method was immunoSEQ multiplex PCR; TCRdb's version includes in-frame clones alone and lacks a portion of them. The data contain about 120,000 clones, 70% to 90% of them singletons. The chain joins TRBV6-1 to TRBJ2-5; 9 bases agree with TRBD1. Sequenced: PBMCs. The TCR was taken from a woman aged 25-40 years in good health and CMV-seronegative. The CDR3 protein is CASNKQGASVETQYF. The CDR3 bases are TGTGCCAGCAATAAACAGGGGGCGAGCGTAGAGACCCAGTACTTC.